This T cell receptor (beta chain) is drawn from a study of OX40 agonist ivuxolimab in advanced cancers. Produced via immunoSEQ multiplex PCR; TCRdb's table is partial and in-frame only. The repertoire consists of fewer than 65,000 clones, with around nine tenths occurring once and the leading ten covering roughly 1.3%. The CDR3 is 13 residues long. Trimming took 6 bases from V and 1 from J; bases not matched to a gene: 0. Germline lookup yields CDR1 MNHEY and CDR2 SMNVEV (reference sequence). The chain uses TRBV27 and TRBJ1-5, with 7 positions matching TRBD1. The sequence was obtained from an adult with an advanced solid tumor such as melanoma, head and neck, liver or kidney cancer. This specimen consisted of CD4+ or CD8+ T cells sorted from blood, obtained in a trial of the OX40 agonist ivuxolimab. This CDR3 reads CASRGQSNQPQHF. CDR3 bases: TGTGCCAGCAGGGGACAGAGCAATCAGCCCCAGCATTTT.